The 5 T cell receptor beta chains below all came from one sample that was sequenced in a study of response to subunit inactivated influenza vaccine (dated by TCRdb to 2016 to 2018). Libraries were constructed by RT-PCR. Sequencing took place on an Illumina HiSeq 2500. TCRdb reprocessed the public reads (quality trimming at Q25 with fastp, clone calling with MiXCR) and kept in-frame beta chains. Merged by CDR3 protein, the rows form single entries marked with the most common genes and DNA. The sample has 500,000 or so distinct CDR3 sequences on record, more than 15% of them singletons. The ten largest clones represent 3% to 3.5% of the sample. The sequencing used CD4+ T cells sorted from PBMCs, collected around 25 months after vaccination. These receptors were obtained from a man between 45 and 75 years old who received an inactivated influenza vaccine. Donor details come from another sample of the same person, matched by shared clones.

The chain is built from TRBV20-1 and TRBJ1-5; no clear D. With 1 base removed from V and 1 base from J, the gap between germline ends came to 11 bases. This CDR3 region has 15 residues. Germline V gene lookup returns CDR1 DFQATT and CDR2 SNEGSKA (reference sequence). The CDR3 DNA follows: TGCAGTGCTAGAGGGCAGGTAGGAAGCAATCAGCCCCAGCATTTT. Residues: CSARGQVGSNQPQHF.

This clonotype was counted between two and nine times. The rearrangement joins TRBV20-1 to TRBJ1-2; 8 bases map to TRBD1. The V gene end was trimmed by 5 bases and the J gene end by 0 bases; junction bases not matched to a gene: 2. CDR3 length: 13 amino acids. CDR1 and CDR2 (germline): DFQATT, SNEGSKA (reference sequence). The CDR3 spells CSAQGATNYGYTF. The CDR3 DNA follows: TGCAGTGCTCAGGGGGCAACTAACTATGGCTACACCTTC.

This clonotype has only a few counts. The V and J genes are TRBV7-6 and TRBJ2-4; 9 bases are a match to TRBD1. V shed 2 bases, J shed 1 base, and the junction held 3 bases outside the gene matches. The germline CDR1 and CDR2 sequences are SGHVS and FNYEAQ. This CDR3 is built from 16 residues. The DNA of the CDR3 is TGTGCCAGCAGCTTACCAGGACAGGGGGCCAAAAACATTCAGTACTTC. Amino acids: CASSLPGQGAKNIQYF.

V and J are TRBV12-3 or TRBV12-4 and TRBJ1-1; tentatively, D is TRBD1 (5 bases). The length of the CDR3 is 14 residues. Trimming removed 3 bases at V and 4 bases at J, with 12 bases between. CDR3 sequence reads: CASSFISGLTEAFF. CDR3 nucleotide sequence: TGTGCCAGCAGTTTTATATCAGGGCTCACTGAAGCTTTCTTT.

A few counts support this clonotype. J is TRBJ2-3 and V is TRBV6-2 or TRBV6-3; 13 bases agree with TRBD2. The V and J ends lost 8 bases and 4 bases, in that order; junction bases with no gene match: 12. The CDR3 has 17 amino acids. Germline CDR1 MNHEY, CDR2 SVGEGT. CDR3 nucleotides: TGTGCCAGCCTTATTAAACTAGCGGGAGGGATCCCAGATACGCAGTATTTT. Translating it yields CASLIKLAGGIPDTQYF.